This T cell receptor beta chain was obtained from a study of OX40 agonist ivuxolimab in advanced cancers. Measured with immunoSEQ multiplex PCR; TCRdb has only the in-frame clones, and not every one. The table has tens of thousands of clones, roughly 88% seen once. The study, taken as a whole, reports: Clonal expansion was among the lowest in partial responders at 0.1-3.0 mg/kg, especially CD8+. CD8+ T cells were the subset that, on average, had more expanded clones than CD4+. There were also nonresponders showing low normalized T-cell clonal expansion.

On this clone: Its antigen is currently unknown.

The receptor's source is an adult with an advanced solid tumor such as melanoma, head and neck, liver or kidney cancer. Sequenced material: CD4+ or CD8+ T cells sorted from blood, taken in a trial of the OX40 agonist ivuxolimab.

This CDR3 is CASSQGTGREGPSNEQFF. The DNA of the CDR3 is TGTGCCAGCAGCCAAGGTACAGGGCGGGAGGGCCCCAGCAATGAGCAGTTCTTC. The rearrangement joins TRBV14 to TRBJ2-1, with 9 bases lining up with TRBD2. V lost 1 base and J lost 6; bases outside the gene matches: 13. Per germline, CDR1 SGHDN and CDR2 FVKESK. This CDR3 comprises 18 residues.